This TCR beta chain was sequenced during a study of blood T cell repertoires in COVID-19. For the study at large: There were acute and convalescent COVID-19 samples, and they came from the United States, Italy and Spain. The analysed material was cDNA or gDNA that came from T cells, B-cell-depleted T cells, or PBMCs.

In the original analysis: Reference gene primer amplification gave nucleated cell count estimates. Sequencing used immunoSEQ multiplex PCR; TCRdb keeps in-frame clones, though not all of them. That table gives V, J and clone size, and the DNA gave D and trimming. The sample has under 250,000 clones, 80% to 90% seen once; the top ten hold roughly 4.6%. Losses at the gene ends were 5 bases for V and 6 bases for J; bases not matched to a gene: 17. This CDR3 spans 17 amino acids. Germline CDR1 and CDR2: MNHNY and SVGAGI (reference sequence). This clonotype originated in a woman aged 60 to 75 who had recovered from COVID-19. Source material: peripheral blood. The genes are TRBV6-6 and TRBJ2-5; 8 bases align to TRBD2. The CDR3 nucleotides read TGTGCCAGCAGTCCGTTGGTCGCGACGGGGGGGCTGAAGACCCAGTACTTC. It translates to CASSPLVATGGLKTQYF.